This T cell receptor (beta chain) came from a study of cytomegalovirus exposure and HLA in healthy donors (dated by TCRdb to about 2017). Turning to the overall study: According to an earlier analysis of around 600 of the donors, about 179 million T cells yielded 117 million unique TCR beta sequences and about 300 Gb of sequence data. An early release that covered around 590 HLA-typed donors contained approximately 290 gigabases of sequencing data and tens of millions of unique TCR sequences. Of the roughly 410 genotyped donors, 81% were placed in the genetic ancestry cluster associated with self-reported Caucasian donors. The aim of the study was to test whether cataloging public T cell receptors could identify signatures of past pathogen exposure. The study profiled the T cell repertoires of hundreds of subjects by immunosequencing and related them to cytomegalovirus serostatus. A separate validation cohort of approximately 130 different subjects was used in addition to the roughly 720-subject first cohort. To predict cytomegalovirus infection status, the study combined high-throughput TCR immunosequencing, statistical association of individual TCRs with disease status, and machine learning. In a later analysis, previously published TCR beta repertoires from several hundred donors were re-analyzed and high-resolution HLA genotyping was added so that TCR occurrence patterns could be studied. Rather than using new phenotypic data, the later analysis identified candidate immune exposures from TCR beta sequences and from how often those sequences occurred across donors. An earlier analysis of 450 to 750 of the donors used high-throughput TCR beta sequencing to judge whether each TCR beta V gene segment behaved as functional or pseudogenic. Alongside the repertoire data, information on donor age, sex, ethnicity and CMV serostatus was compiled. A later genetic analysis used genome-wide SNP genotypes for about 55% of the 666 donors, treating that subset as a discovery cohort. All discovery cohort repertoires had been generated using a single sequencing platform. HLA typing included class I and class II loci at four-digit resolution. Typing coverage differed by locus: A, B, C, DRB1 and DQB1 were typed in about 620-640 donors, DQA1 in roughly 510, DPA1 in 600 to 610, and DPB1 in just under 490. Four or five DR-DQ haplotypes were handled as single units for association and clustering because linkage in the cohort was strong. Among about 400 genotyped donors of the cohort, an average of around 220,000 unique TCR beta nucleotide sequences was sequenced per donor, of which approximately 19% were non-productive.

V loses 5 bases of germline sequence and J loses 7 bases, and the interval between the two ends is 15 bases. In the germline V gene, CDR1 corresponds to SGHTA and CDR2 to FQGNSA. Counted from cysteine to phenylalanine, this CDR3 has 13 amino acids. Only the CDR3 portion is preserved as DNA: 39 bases, with reading frame beginning at the first base. Study-wide findings and limitations: An earlier analysis of around 540 of the donors showed that most TCR beta V segments appeared in productive rearrangements either about 87% or about 30% of the time, which broadly matched IMGT annotations. A cluster of highly shared sequence variants was judged likely to represent a technical artifact of the sequencing pipeline. Compared with the approximately 670-donor mean, donors in an Asian-associated ancestry cluster had fewer N-insertions in productive TCRs, according to a later genetic analysis. In a later analysis, several top co-occurrence clusters were reported to appear linked to parvovirus B19, influenza, CMV and Epstein-Barr virus. The study gave a list of over 150 TCR beta chains associated with cytomegalovirus. Because counts were too low, roughly 16 rarely observed V segments, including chromosome 9 orphons, were left out of the earlier analysis of 500 to 750 of the donors. When HLA alleles, especially DR and DQ, strongly co-occurred, attributing TCR associations to individual alleles was difficult. In a later analysis, the rate of TCR association differed among HLA loci, with DRB1 alleles having the most associated TCRs and HLA-C alleles having the fewest. Linkage disequilibrium might explain the correlated functional status among segregating V segments, but an unknown experimental factor could not be ruled out. In a later analysis, 15,000 to 20,000 TCR beta sequences were associated with specific HLA alleles at a false discovery rate of 0.05. HLA typing was unavailable for some donors at each locus, so association tests used only the typed subset. Some IMGT-functional V segments, including TRBV6-2 and TRBV6-3, could not be told apart with the 87-base-pair reads, so those segments were excluded. For the cohort, immune exposure information was limited to CMV serostatus. In a later analysis, most CMV-associated TCR beta chains were found to appear HLA-restricted, with HLA associations seemingly driven largely by CMV exposure. Most TCR sequences were observed very rarely across donors, whereas some public TCRs were present in many individuals. In a later analysis, HLA-associated TCR beta chains were found to be more clonally expanded and to have lower generation probabilities than equally common non-associated chains. Only TCR beta chains were sequenced in this cohort, and the absence of alpha or paired-chain data limited detectable features. The presence/absence analyses assumed that sequencing depth was roughly uniform across donors, and that assumption may not be true. The classifier was reported to diagnose cytomegalovirus status with high specificity and sensitivity in both the original cohort and the validation cohort. An association between a missense DCLRE1C variant and V-gene and J-gene trimming of TCR beta chains was found in a later genetic analysis and replicated in an independent cohort. It was suggested by the authors that the approach could potentially be generalized to other disease states and immunological phenotypes. A further reported finding was that TCR beta sequences accurately predicted the HLA-A and HLA-B alleles for most subjects in the first cohort. A few of the identified cytomegalovirus-associated TCR beta chains were confirmed in vitro to be specific for cytomegalovirus antigens.

Preparation of the library involved the immunoSEQ multiplex PCR assay. A mixture of 60 forward primers for TCR Vbeta segments and 13 reverse primers for TCR Jbeta segments was used in the multiplex PCR. Amplification of the CDR3 region of rearranged TCR beta genes was performed with a multiplex PCR assay on genomic DNA. The amplified TCR beta libraries were sequenced on the Illumina HiSeq System as 87-base-pair reads. Per the authors' processing: A later analysis counted about 80 million unique TCR beta chains across the 640 or so repertoires, and roughly 9.9 million of these chains were shared by at least two donors. A nearest-neighbor algorithm error-corrected the raw reads and collapsed the reads into unique sequences, merging closely related sequences to remove PCR and sequencing errors. To assign V, D and J gene segments, CDR3 sequences were aligned to IMGT reference sequences. Each retained sequence needed at least a six-nucleotide match to both a V gene segment and a J gene segment. A rearrangement was called productive if the CDR3 had no stop codons and remained in frame with V and J, and every other rearrangement was called non-productive. CDR3 was defined according to IMGT convention as the region running from the second conserved V-encoded cysteine to the conserved J-encoded phenylalanine. In an earlier analysis of more than 550 of the donors, sequences lacking an unambiguous match to a single V gene segment were excluded. In an earlier analysis of some 590 of the donors, V segments were called functional above 56.7% productive rearrangements and were called segregating when the between-donor standard deviation exceeded 5%. A statistical classification framework was built to diagnose cytomegalovirus status from the catalog of TCR beta chain sequences. In a later analysis, V and J genes were assigned by comparing TCR nucleotide sequences against IMGT/GENE-DB human TR gene sequences. The TCRdist pipeline was used in a later analysis to assign CDR3 sequences and most-parsimonious VDJ recombination scenarios. In a later analysis, each TCR beta chain was defined by its CDR3 amino acid sequence together with its V-gene family, and reads without a unique V-gene family were excluded. A later analysis removed 500 to 600 highly shared, low-generation-probability nucleotide sequences to deal with suspected cross-contamination and a sequencing artifact. For each public chain, a later analysis derived a clonal expansion index from normalized ranks of inferred template counts within each repertoire. Generation probabilities in a later analysis came from a VDJ recombination model fitted to out-of-frame rearrangements, and those results were checked against IGoR. A later analysis scored TCR-TCR, TCR-HLA and TCR-CMV co-occurrence with hypergeometric tests, applying a repertoire-size bias correction to TCR pairs. False discovery rates were estimated in a later analysis by permuting HLA or CMV assignments 20 times. In a later analysis, co-occurring TCRs were grouped using DBSCAN, and TCRdist sequence similarity was added for clustering within HLA-allele-positive subsets. For co-occurrence clustering, repertoires with fewer than 30,000 or more than 120,000 public chains were excluded, along with a handful of repertoires with anomalous nucleotide sharing. In TCRdb, the immuneACCESS table is reduced to in-frame sequences with V and J assigned. These tables do not hold every clone; where another copy was compared, an unresolved V gene accounts for under half, and the others remain unexplained. For V, J and clone size, that table is used; D and trimming come from the DNA. The sample table contains roughly 180,000 clones; only one count was recorded for around 80% of them. The ten biggest clones cover around 2.4% of the sample.

With respect to this clone: This clone's antigen is unknown. No qualities accompany the bases; no much larger clone lies one base away.

In total, approximately 610 healthy bone marrow donors made up the cohort. At the time of sampling, all cohort members were nominally healthy, though unrecorded immune exposures were likely present. The donor tested CMV seronegative, placing the donor among the 300 to 450 seronegative members of the cohort. Every donor gave a peripheral blood sample, and the peripheral blood mononuclear cells from that sample were used for TCR beta sequencing. Genomic DNA was extracted from the blood cell samples with the Qiagen DNeasy Blood Extraction Kit. In this chain, TRBV7-2 is recombined with TRBJ2-7; TRBD2 is a possible D gene, resting on 5 matching bases. The receptor was derived from a female donor in good health and CMV-seronegative. Source material: PBMCs. The CDR3 reads as follows: CASSLTFSGEQYF. The DNA reads as follows: TGTGCCAGCAGCCTAACCTTCTCGGGGGAGCAGTACTTC. Where the CDR3 stops, the reference TRBV7-2 and TRBJ2-7 genes take over; the full variable domain is GAGVSQSPSNKVTEKGKDVELRCDPISGHTALYWYRQSLGQGLEFLIYFQGNSAPDKSGLPSDRFSAERTGGSVSTLTIQRTQQEDSAVYLCASSLTFSGEQYFGPGTRLTVT.